Sequencing of this T cell receptor (beta chain) was carried out in a study of a mutant IDH1 vaccine in newly diagnosed glioma. Study in general: Patients got radiotherapy, temozolomide, or both beforehand, and most got both.

The time point: week 47, end of study. With topical imiquimod, each dose of the vaccine consisted of 300 ug of mutant IDH1 20-mer peptide. CDR1 is LNHDA and CDR2 is SQIVND in the germline V gene (reference sequence). V shed 4 bases and J shed 0 bases, with 6 bases lying between them. This CDR3 spans 13 amino acids. With respect to this clone: Antigen: not known. This specimen includes other DNA sequences encoding the same CDR3.

The assay was immunoSEQ multiplex PCR, and TCRdb's table has in-frame clones only and misses some. The data hold some 56,000 clones, with over 70% observed a single time. Here the sequenced sample was PBMCs, taken from a glioma patient whose treatment included an IDH1 peptide vaccine. This clonotype was sampled from a man aged 50 to 59 with glioma. J is TRBJ1-1 and V is TRBV19; no definite D call. The CDR3 loop reads CASSSFMNTEAFF. In DNA form, the CDR3 reads TGTGCCAGTAGTAGTTTCATGAACACTGAAGCTTTCTTT.